Following are 25 T cell receptor beta chains from one sample sequenced in a study of cytomegalovirus exposure and HLA in healthy donors (dated by TCRdb to the late 2010s). Libraries came from the immunoSEQ multiplex PCR assay. For the multiplex PCR, a mixture combining 60 forward primers for TCR Vbeta segments and 13 reverse primers for TCR Jbeta segments was used. Here the immuneACCESS table is served through TCRdb, limited to in-frame sequences with V and J called. Missing clones are a known gap in these copies; in checked studies unresolved V genes cover under half, and the rest lacks a known reason. Across this sample there are 100,000 to 150,000 clones, with roughly four fifths seen only once. The ten largest clones capture 1% to 1.5% of the sample. The sample consisted of PBMCs. The origin of the receptors is a girl aged 2 to 10 in good health and CMV-seronegative.

The chain combines TRBV7-6 with TRBJ2-3; D not resolved. The V end was cut by 5 bases, the J end by 4 bases, with 13 bases between. CDR3 size: 14 residues. CDR1 SGHVS and CDR2 FNYEAQ come from the germline V gene. CDR3: CASSRRIASDTQYF. CDR3 nucleotide sequence: TGTGCCAGCAGCCGACGAATAGCATCAGATACGCAGTATTTT.

The chain recombines TRBV9 with TRBJ1-2, with TRBD1 identical over 8 bases. The V gene end was trimmed by 4 bases and the J gene end by 0 bases; junction bases not matched to a gene: 8. Germline CDR1 is SGDLS and CDR2 is YYNGEE. The CDR3 is made up of 16 amino acids. CDR3 sequence: CASSPTGGAANYGYTF. Written as DNA, the CDR3 is TGTGCCAGCAGCCCCACAGGGGGAGCAGCTAACTATGGCTACACCTTC.

The chain links TRBV7-9 to TRBJ2-1; D is uncertain. Trimming removed 4 bases at V and 3 bases at J, with 7 bases between. The V gene's germline CDR1 is SEHNR and CDR2 FQNEAQ (reference sequence). The CDR3 extends over 13 amino acids. The CDR3 DNA sequence: TGTGCCAGCAGCTCCGACTTCTACAATGAGCAGTTCTTC. Amino acid sequence: CASSSDFYNEQFF.

The V call is TRBV28, the J call TRBJ1-4; 11 bases align to TRBD1. Trimming at V came to 7 bases and at J to 6 bases, leaving 1 base not matched to a gene. The CDR3 totals 13 residues. CDR1 and CDR2 from the germline V gene are MDHEN and SYDVKM. In nucleotides, the CDR3 is TGTGCCAGCATGGGACAGGGGGATGAAAAACTGTTTTTT. The encoded protein is CASMGQGDEKLFF. Variable domain in full (rest from reference TRBV28 and TRBJ1-4): DVKVTQSSRYLVKRTGEKVFLECVQDMDHENMFWYRQDPGLGLRLIYFSYDVKMKEKGDIPEGYSVSREKKERFSLILESASTNQTSMYLCASMGQGDEKLFFGSGTQLSVL.

This clone was recorded only once. The CDR3 nucleotides read TGTGCCAGTATCGGACAGGGTGATGGCTACACCTTC. As protein: CASIGQGDGYTF. The V gene is TRBV19, the J gene TRBJ1-2; 8 bases are shared with TRBD1. V was pared by 7 bases and J by 6 bases, with 4 bases of the junction left unmatched. Germline loops: CDR1 LNHDA, CDR2 SQIVND (reference sequence). The CDR3 sequence is 12 residues long.

The chain links TRBV2 to TRBJ2-1, with D tentatively TRBD2 (5 bases). Germline V CDR1 and CDR2: SNHLY, FYNNEI. CDR3 length equals 15 residues. V was shortened by 4 bases and J by 4 bases, with 14 bases between the two germline ends. The CDR3: CASSVGGGRYNEQFF. The CDR3, as DNA: TGTGCCAGCAGTGTCGGCGGAGGAAGATACAATGAGCAGTTCTTC.

As for this clone: The junction does not match germline at one end; this may be a read error. Other nucleotide sequences from this sample produce the same CDR3. The gene calls are TRBV29-1 and TRBJ1-1; TRBD1 matches at 10 bases. Germline lookup yields CDR1 SQVTM and CDR2 ANQGSEA. The CDR3 consists of 16 residues. CDR3 loop: CSVVSGQGVWGTEAFF. As DNA, the CDR3 is TGCAGCGTTGTCAGCGGACAGGGGGTGTGGGGCACTGAAGCTTTCTTC. The entire variable domain, with the rest obtained from reference TRBV29-1 and TRBJ1-1, is as follows: SAVISQKPSRDICQRGTSLTIQCQVDSQVTMMFWYRQQPGQSLTLIATANQGSEATYESGFVIDKFPISRPNLTFSTLTVSNMSPEDSSIYLCSVVSGQGVWGTEAFFGQGTRLTVV.

This sequence joins TRBV5-1 and TRBJ1-2, with D maybe TRBD1 (6 bases). CDR3 length equals 13 residues. Trimming cost V 4 bases and J 4 bases, with 11 bases left between them. In germline, CDR1 is SGHRS, CDR2 YFSETQ. This chain's CDR3 is CASSRQETYGYTF. The CDR3 nucleotides read TGCGCCAGCAGCAGACAGGAAACCTATGGCTACACCTTC.

This rearrangement joins TRBV4-3 to TRBJ1-2; D is undetermined. Germline V gene data show CDR1 as LGHNA and CDR2 as YSLEER. Trimming cost V 0 bases and J 4 bases, with 6 bases left between them. CDR3 size: 13 residues. CDR3 residues: CASSQDSIYGYTF. The CDR3 DNA reads TGCGCCAGCAGCCAAGACAGTATCTATGGCTACACCTTC.

The V and J genes are TRBV19 and TRBJ1-1, with D perhaps TRBD1 (6 bases). With 11 bases removed from V and 1 base from J, the gap between germline ends came to 20 bases. Germline loops: CDR1 LNHDA, CDR2 SQIVND (reference sequence). The CDR3 is made up of 15 amino acids. The DNA for the CDR3 is TGTGCCGTAAAGGCGCCAGGGGCGCCGAACACTGAAGCTTTCTTT. This gives the protein CAVKAPGAPNTEAFF.

CDR3: CASSPTSGKYNEQFF. In DNA form, the CDR3 reads TGTGCCAGCAGTCCCACTAGCGGAAAATACAATGAGCAGTTCTTC. The chain recombines TRBV27 with TRBJ2-1; 8 bases match TRBD2. V dropped 5 bases and J dropped 4; count of bases not matched to a gene: 7. This CDR3 is built from 15 residues. Germline V gene sequence: CDR1 MNHEY, CDR2 SMNVEV (reference sequence).

The V call is TRBV2, the J call TRBJ2-7; 7 nucleotides line up with TRBD1. The CDR3 runs 15 residues. The J segment lost 4 bases and the V segment lost 4 bases, leaving 10 bases of the junction unmatched. Germline lookup yields CDR1 SNHLY and CDR2 FYNNEI. This CDR3 reads CASSVKQGKYYEQYF. The CDR3 coding sequence is TGTGCCAGCAGTGTTAAACAGGGGAAGTATTACGAGCAGTACTTC.

The CDR3 DNA is TGTGCCAGCAGGTGGGGTCGGACAGGGTCCTACGAGCAGTACTTC. It is translated as CASRWGRTGSYEQYF. The chain has TRBV28 and TRBJ2-7, with 8 nucleotides matching TRBD1. Germline V gene sequence: CDR1 MDHEN, CDR2 SYDVKM. J was trimmed by 1 base and V by 6 bases; bases with no gene match: 8. The CDR3 runs 15 residues.

CDR3 amino acids: CASSGTGRSRTGANVLTF. The CDR3, as DNA: TGTGCCAGCAGTGGGACAGGGAGGAGCAGAACTGGGGCCAACGTCCTGACTTTC. J is TRBJ2-6 and V is TRBV28; TRBD1 matches at 9 bases. The germline V gene encodes CDR1 MDHEN and CDR2 SYDVKM. Trimming cost V 5 bases and J 2 bases; bases outside gene matches: 10. This CDR3 is built from 18 residues.

The chain uses TRBV7-9 and TRBJ2-5; weak D call: TRBD2 (5 bases). Trimming pared 0 bases from V and 4 bases from J, leaving 18 bases between. In germline, CDR1 is SEHNR, CDR2 FQNEAQ (reference sequence). This CDR3 comprises 17 residues. This CDR3 is CASSLASGLGMGETQYF. The DNA of the CDR3 is TGTGCCAGCAGCTTAGCCAGCGGCTTGGGGATGGGAGAGACCCAGTACTTC.

The rearrangement uses TRBV4-1 and TRBJ1-4, with 11 bases matching TRBD1. V lost 0 bases and J lost 6; bases outside the gene matches: 3. Germline V gene lookup returns CDR1 MGHRA and CDR2 YSYEKL. The CDR3 extends over 16 amino acids. CDR3 in DNA: TGCGCCAGCAGCCAAGATGGGACAGGGGGATATGAAAAACTGTTTTTT. Amino acid sequence: CASSQDGTGGYEKLFF.

The rearrangement links TRBV7-9 to TRBJ2-1; the match to TRBD2 covers 8 bases. V trimming: 5 bases; J trimming: 7 bases; junction bases outside the gene matches: 13. The length of the CDR3 is 16 residues. The germline V gene has CDR1 SEHNR and CDR2 FQNEAQ (reference sequence). CDR3 sequence: CASSLSWLGGRNEQFF. The CDR3 nucleotides are TGTGCCAGCAGCCTCTCCTGGTTGGGCGGGAGGAATGAGCAGTTCTTC.

J is TRBJ2-3 and V is TRBV28, with D unresolved. Germline V gene data show CDR1 as MDHEN and CDR2 as SYDVKM. V dropped 3 bases and J dropped 3 bases, with 10 bases sitting between them. The CDR3 length is 14 residues. The CDR3: CASSLVARTDTQYF. The CDR3 bases are TGTGCCAGCAGTTTGGTAGCAAGGACAGATACGCAGTATTTT.

This sequence joins TRBV5-8 and TRBJ2-3; 10 nucleotides align to TRBD2. Germline V gene sequence: CDR1 SGHTS, CDR2 YDEGEE. With 1 base clipped from V and 1 base from J, the junction kept 6 bases outside the gene matches. The CDR3 is 17 residues long. CDR3: CASSLRQRGGRTDTQYF. The CDR3 DNA reads TGTGCCAGCAGCTTGAGGCAGCGGGGGGGCCGCACAGATACGCAGTATTTT.

The DNA of the CDR3 is TGTGCCAGCAGCTTCGATCGGGACTCATACGAGCAGTACTTC. Translating gives CASSFDRDSYEQYF. The chain uses TRBV11-2 and TRBJ2-7, with D tentatively TRBD2 (6 bases). There are 14 residues in the CDR3. V lost 3 bases and J 4 bases, leaving 13 bases between the germline ends. Germline V lookup: CDR1 SGHAT, CDR2 FQNNGV.

This chain links TRBV5-1 with TRBJ2-7, with D possibly matching TRBD1 (5 bases). This CDR3 comprises 13 residues. In germline, CDR1 is SGHRS, CDR2 YFSETQ. V lost 1 base to trimming and J lost 6 bases, with 11 bases between them. CDR3: CASSLTGPSEQYF. The CDR3 DNA reads as TGCGCCAGCAGCTTGACAGGCCCTAGCGAGCAGTACTTC.

The chain links TRBV15 to TRBJ2-3; perhaps TRBD2 as D (6 bases). The CDR3 runs 17 residues. Germline loops: CDR1 LNHNV, CDR2 YYDKDF (reference sequence). Trimming left V 5 bases short and J 2 bases short, with 20 bases between. The CDR3 coding sequence is TGTGCCACCAGCCCCAAGGTGGGTAGCGGTCTCACAGATACGCAGTATTTT. This translates into CATSPKVGSGLTDTQYF. Looking up the rest from reference TRBV15 and TRBJ2-3 gives the full variable domain: DAMVIQNPRYQVTQFGKPVTLSCSQTLNHNVMYWYQQKSSQAPKLLFHYYDKDFNNEADTPDNFQSRRPNTSFCFLDIRSPGLGDTAMYLCATSPKVGSGLTDTQYFGPGTRLTVL.

The V gene is TRBV2, the J gene TRBJ2-6; the D gene is possibly TRBD2 (5 bases). Germline V gives CDR1 SNHLY, CDR2 FYNNEI. CDR3 size: 17 residues. V lost 2 bases, J lost 2 bases, and 13 bases lay in between. CDR3 amino acids: CASSENTAGAGANVLTF. The CDR3 DNA reads as TGTGCCAGCAGTGAAAACACAGCCGGGGCTGGGGCCAACGTCCTGACTTTC.

The chain recombines TRBV2 with TRBJ1-4, with D hard to call. The CDR3 contains 13 residues. In germline, CDR1 is SNHLY, CDR2 FYNNEI. V lost 5 bases, J lost 8 bases, and 12 bases lay in between. The CDR3 DNA follows: TGTGCCAGCAGTTTCGGGGTAGGGGAAAAACTGTTTTTT. Protein sequence: CASSFGVGEKLFF. The whole variable domain, filled in from reference TRBV2 and TRBJ1-4, reads EPEVTQTPSHQVTQMGQEVILRCVPISNHLYFYWYRQILGQKVEFLVSFYNNEISEKSEIFDDQFSVERPDGSNFTLKIRSTKLEDSAMYFCASSFGVGEKLFFGSGTQLSVL.

The chain employs TRBV30 and TRBJ2-7; D not certain. V dropped 2 bases and J dropped 0 bases, with 14 bases sitting between them. The CDR3 runs 15 residues. CDR1 and CDR2 from the germline V gene are GTSNPN and SVGIG (reference sequence). The CDR3 sequence: CAWSITAVTSYEQYF. The DNA of the CDR3 is TGTGCCTGGAGTATTACGGCGGTCACCTCCTACGAGCAGTACTTC.